Given below is one T cell receptor (beta chain) in context. The target antigen is unknown. Since all of the isolated RNA was reverse transcribed, expressed TCRB transcripts were what got sequenced. About 3.4 million reads on average were seen across naive, central memory and regulatory T cell samples. The protocol was immunoSEQ multiplex PCR, while the TCRdb copy is restricted to in-frame clones and leaves out a portion. In the table there are roughly 260,000 clones, roughly a tenth of which are singletons. This specimen belongs to a study of beta chain features in type 1 diabetes. Study-level findings and limits: Among all four CD4+ subsets, Type 1 diabetes patients had TCRB CDR3s that were moderately but significantly shorter. Insertions at VDJ junctions were less frequent in type 1 diabetes patients. These patients also deleted more nucleotides at the same junctions. Naive, central memory and Treg TCRB repertoires seemed to resemble each other more closely in patients than they did in healthy donors.

J gave up 4 bases and V 4 bases, and 10 bases lay outside the gene matches. Germline V gene lookup returns CDR1 MNHEY and CDR2 SMNVEV (reference sequence). The CDR3 contains 15 residues. Via CD45RO/CCR7/CD25/CD127/CD95/CD27, cells of the CD4+ naive, central memory, regulatory and stem cell-like memory subsets were sorted. This receptor was identified in a man younger than 45 with type 1 diabetes. J is TRBJ2-7 and V is TRBV27; 7 bases line up with TRBD1. Sequencing was done on a sample of naive CD4+ T cells from blood. The CDR3 spells CASSSRTGKPYEQYF. CDR3 DNA: TGTGCCAGCAGTTCGCGGACAGGAAAACCATACGAGCAGTACTTC.